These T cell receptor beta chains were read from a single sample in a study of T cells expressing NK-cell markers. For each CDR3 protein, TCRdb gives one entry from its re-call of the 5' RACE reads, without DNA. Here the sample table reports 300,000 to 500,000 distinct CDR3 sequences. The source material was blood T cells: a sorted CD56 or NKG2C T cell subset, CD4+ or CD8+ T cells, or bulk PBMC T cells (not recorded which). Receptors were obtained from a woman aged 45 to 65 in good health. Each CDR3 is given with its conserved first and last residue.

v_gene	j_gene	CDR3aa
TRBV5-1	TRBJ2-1	CASSPMTNEQFF
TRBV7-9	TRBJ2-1	CASSTLAGGSNEQFF
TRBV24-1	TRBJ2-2	CATSGASRNTGELFF
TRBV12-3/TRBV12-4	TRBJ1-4	CASRTTVNEKLFF
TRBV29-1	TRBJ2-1	CSGQSGTGVRYNEQFF
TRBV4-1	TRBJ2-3	CASSLTVIYTDTQYF
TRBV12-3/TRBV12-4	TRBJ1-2	CASSSLGGGSYTF
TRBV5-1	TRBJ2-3	CASRLRAGETDTQYF
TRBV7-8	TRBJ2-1	CASSLGLVGVGYNEQFF
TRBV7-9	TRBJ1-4	CASSLTTVAEKLFF
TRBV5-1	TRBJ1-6	CASSPGQFNSPLHF
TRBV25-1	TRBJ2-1	CASSSVWESEQFF
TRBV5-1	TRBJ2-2	CASSLLTNINTGELFF
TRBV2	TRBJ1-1	CASREGQATEAFF
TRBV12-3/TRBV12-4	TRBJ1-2	CASSPSLYGYTF
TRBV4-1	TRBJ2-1	CASSQDMNRVLGTNEQFF
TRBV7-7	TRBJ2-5	CASSPGVPGPGTQYF
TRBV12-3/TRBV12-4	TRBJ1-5	CASSSGTGRRQPQHF
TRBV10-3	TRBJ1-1	CAIKGQGITEAFF
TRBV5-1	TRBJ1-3	CASSLSTGDGNTIYF
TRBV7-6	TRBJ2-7	CASSLRGVAGGVHEQYF
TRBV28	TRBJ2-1	CASIPGGWTRNNNEQFF